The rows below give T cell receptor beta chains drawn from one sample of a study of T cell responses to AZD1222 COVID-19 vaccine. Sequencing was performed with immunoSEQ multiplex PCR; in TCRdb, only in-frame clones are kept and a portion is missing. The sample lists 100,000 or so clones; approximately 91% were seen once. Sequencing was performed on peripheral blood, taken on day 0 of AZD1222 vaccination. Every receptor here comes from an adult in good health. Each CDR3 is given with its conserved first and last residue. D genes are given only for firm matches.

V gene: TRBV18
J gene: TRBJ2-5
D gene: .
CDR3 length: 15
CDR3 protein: CASSPRSAFQETQYF

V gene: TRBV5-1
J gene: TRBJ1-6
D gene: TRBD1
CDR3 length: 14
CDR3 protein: CASSLGQGSSPLHF

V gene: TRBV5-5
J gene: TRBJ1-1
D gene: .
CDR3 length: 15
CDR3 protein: CASSLGGGANTEAFF

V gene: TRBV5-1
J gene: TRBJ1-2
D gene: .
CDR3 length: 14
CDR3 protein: CASSPRWQGYGYTF

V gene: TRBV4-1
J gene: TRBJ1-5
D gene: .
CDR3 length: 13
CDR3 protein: CASSQGRDQPQHF

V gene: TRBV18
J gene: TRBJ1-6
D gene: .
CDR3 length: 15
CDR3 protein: CASSPRAAMDSPLHF

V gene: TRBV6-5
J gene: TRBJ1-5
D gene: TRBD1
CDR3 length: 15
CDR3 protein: CASRRQGAGNQPQHF

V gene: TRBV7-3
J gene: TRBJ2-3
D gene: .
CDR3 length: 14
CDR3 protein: CASSSRFPADTQYF

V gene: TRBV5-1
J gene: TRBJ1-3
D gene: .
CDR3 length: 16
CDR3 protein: CASSLGVPGSGNTIYF

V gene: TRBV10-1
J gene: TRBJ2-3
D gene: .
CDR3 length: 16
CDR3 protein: CASSESRGEKADTQYF

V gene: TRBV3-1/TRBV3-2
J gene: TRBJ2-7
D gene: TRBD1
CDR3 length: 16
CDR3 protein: CASSLGLTGGSDEQYF

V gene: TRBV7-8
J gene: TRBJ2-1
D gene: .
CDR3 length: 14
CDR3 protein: CASHRDRSYNEQFF

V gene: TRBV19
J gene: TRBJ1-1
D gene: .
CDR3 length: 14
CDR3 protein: CASSISRGNTEAFF

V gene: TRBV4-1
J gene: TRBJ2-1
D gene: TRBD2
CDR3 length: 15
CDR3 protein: CASSQTSGSLYEQFF

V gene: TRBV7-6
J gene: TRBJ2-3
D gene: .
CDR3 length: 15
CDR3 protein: CASTPRMGATDTQYF

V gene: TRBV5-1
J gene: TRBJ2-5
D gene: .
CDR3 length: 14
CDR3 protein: CASSLEVYQETQYF

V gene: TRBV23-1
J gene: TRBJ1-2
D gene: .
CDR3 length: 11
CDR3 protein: CASSQWARGNF

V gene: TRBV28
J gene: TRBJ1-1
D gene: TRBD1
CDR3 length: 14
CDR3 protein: CASSLQDRGNKAFF

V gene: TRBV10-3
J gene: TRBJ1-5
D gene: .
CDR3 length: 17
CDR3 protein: CAISQTLGWGSNQPQHF

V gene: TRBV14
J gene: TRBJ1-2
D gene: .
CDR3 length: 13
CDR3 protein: CASSQVGGAGYTF

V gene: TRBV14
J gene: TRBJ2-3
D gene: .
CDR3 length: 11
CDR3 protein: CASSHTDTQYF

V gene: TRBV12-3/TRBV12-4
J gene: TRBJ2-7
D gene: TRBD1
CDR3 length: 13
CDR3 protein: CASSQGQSVVEYF

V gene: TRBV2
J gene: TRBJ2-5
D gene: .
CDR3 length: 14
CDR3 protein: CASGPRGRQETQYF

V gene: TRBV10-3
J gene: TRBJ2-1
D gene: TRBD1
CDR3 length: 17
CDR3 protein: CAISERTGGAYYNEQFF

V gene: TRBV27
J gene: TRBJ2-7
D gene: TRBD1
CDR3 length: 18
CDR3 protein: CASSWTGPGPVNSYEQYF

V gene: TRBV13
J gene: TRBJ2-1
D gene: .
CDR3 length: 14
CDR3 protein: CASRLTTGRNEQFF

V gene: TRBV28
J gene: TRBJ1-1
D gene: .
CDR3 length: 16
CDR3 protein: CASSRPSQGWNTEAFF

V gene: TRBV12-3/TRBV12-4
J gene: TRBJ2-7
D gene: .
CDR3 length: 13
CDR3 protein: CASSPQISYEQYF

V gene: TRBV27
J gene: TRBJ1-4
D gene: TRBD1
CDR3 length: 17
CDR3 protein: CASSLRGQGALGEKLFF

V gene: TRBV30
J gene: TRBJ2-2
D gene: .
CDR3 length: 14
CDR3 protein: CAWSPIERVGELFF

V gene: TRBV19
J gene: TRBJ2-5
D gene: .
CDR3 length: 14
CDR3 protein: CASSMRLALETQYF

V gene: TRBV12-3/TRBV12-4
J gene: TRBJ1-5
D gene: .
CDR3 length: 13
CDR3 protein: CASSLWQNQPQHF

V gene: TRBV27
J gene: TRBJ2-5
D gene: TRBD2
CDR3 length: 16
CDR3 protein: CASSLSASGRVETQYF

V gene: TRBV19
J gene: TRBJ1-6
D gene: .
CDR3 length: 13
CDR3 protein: CASMGPLPSPLHF

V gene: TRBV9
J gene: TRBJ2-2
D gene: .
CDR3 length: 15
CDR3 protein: CASSVAQGNTGELFF

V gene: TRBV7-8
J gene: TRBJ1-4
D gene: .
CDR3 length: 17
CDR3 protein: CASSSGAAIFNGEKLFF

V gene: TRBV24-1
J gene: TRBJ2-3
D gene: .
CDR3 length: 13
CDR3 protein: CATSAPGPNTQYF

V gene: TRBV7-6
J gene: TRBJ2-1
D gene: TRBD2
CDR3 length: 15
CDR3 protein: CASSWERGGRGEQFF

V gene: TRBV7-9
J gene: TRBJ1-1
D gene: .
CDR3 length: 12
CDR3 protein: CASSSGPERAFF

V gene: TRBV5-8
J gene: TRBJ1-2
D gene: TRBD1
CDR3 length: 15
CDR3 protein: CASSYETGVAYGYTF

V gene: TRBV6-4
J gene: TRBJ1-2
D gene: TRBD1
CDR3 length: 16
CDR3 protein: CASSVSPGQVIYGYTF

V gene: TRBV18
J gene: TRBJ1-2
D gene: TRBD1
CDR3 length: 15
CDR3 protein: CASSTTGETNYGYTF

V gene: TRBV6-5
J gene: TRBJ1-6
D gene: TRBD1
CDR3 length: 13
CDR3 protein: CASSDRVSSPLHF

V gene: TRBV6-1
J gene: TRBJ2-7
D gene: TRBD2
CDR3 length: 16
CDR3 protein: CASSVWELAETYEQYF

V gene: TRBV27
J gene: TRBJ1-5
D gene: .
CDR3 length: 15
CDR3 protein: CASSTTRDSNQPQHF

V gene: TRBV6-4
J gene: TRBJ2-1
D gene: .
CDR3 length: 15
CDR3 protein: CASSDSAGSYNEQFF

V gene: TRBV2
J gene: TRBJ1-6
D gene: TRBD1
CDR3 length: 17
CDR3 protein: CASLGQFYIQGNSPLHF

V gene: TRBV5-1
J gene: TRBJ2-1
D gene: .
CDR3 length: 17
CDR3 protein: CASSFSRARSPYNEQFF

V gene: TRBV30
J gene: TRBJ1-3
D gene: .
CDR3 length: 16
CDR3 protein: CAWSPLGLISGNTIYF

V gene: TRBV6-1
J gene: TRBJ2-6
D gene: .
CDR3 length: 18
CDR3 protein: CASSEAGSGKAGANVLTF

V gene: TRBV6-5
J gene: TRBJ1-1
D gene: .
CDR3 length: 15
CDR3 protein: CASSSVPLVNTEAFF

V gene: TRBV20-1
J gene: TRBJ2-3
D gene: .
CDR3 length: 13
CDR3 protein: CSASPGRTDTQYF

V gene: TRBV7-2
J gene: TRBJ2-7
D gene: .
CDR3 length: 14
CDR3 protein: CASSLGRETYEQYF

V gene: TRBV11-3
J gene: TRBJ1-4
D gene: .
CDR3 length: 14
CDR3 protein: CASSLRLGHKELFF

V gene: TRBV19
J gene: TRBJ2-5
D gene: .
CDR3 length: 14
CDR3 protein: CASSTLDSRWTQYF